This entry lists 16 T cell receptor beta chains sequenced from one sample in a study of regulatory T cells in long-lasting Graves disease. Construction of the TCR beta libraries employed iRepertoire HTBI primers in conjunction with Arm-PCR of CDR3 regions. In TCRdb, the multiplex PCR reads were re-called with MiXCR into one record per CDR3 protein. Among under 800,000 distinct CDR3 sequences listed, 15% to 20% were seen once. Time point meaning: newly diagnosed GD, antithyroid drugs for less than 3 months. The TCR library was made from RNA extracted from PBMCs. A further study also used this sample, focusing on T cells in Graves' hyperthyroidism and ophthalmopathy.

The sequenced sample was peripheral blood mononuclear cells (PBMCs), obtained at new diagnosis, from a patient treated with antithyroid drugs. The source of these receptors is a woman aged 25 to 45 with Graves disease.

To note about this clonotype: A much larger clone lies a single base off, so this may be a read error. This sequence joins TRBV6-5 and TRBJ2-1, with D possibly matching TRBD2 (6 bases). The J call may not be correct, given that the DNA end is closer to TRBJ2-7. The CDR3 is made up of 15 amino acids. From germline, CDR1 is MNHEY and CDR2 SVGAGI. CDR3 nucleotides: TGTGCCAGCAGTTACTCGGGAGGCTCCTACAATGAGCAGTACTTC. It translates to CASSYSGGSYNEQYF.

This clonotype appeared many times. The chain combines TRBV7-9 with TRBJ2-5; no clear D. Germline CDR1 is SEHNR and CDR2 is FQNEAQ (reference sequence). This CDR3 is built from 13 residues. Trimming shortened V by 1 base and J by 5 bases, and 8 bases separated the two germline ends. The CDR3 sequence is CASSLEAVETQYF. CDR3 bases: TGTGCCAGCAGCTTAGAGGCGGTGGAGACCCAGTACTTC.

About this clonotype: A much larger clone differs by one base, so this may be a read error. The CDR3 is CASRGTSGTDTQYF. For the CDR3, the DNA is TGTGCCAGCAGAGGGACTAGCGGCACAGATACGCAGTATTTT. The chain has TRBV2 and TRBJ2-3; 10 bases match TRBD2. CDR3 length: 14 residues. Germline V gene lookup returns CDR1 SNHLY and CDR2 FYNNEI. V lost 6 bases to trimming and J lost 1 base; unmatched junction nucleotides: 1. The whole variable domain, remainder taken from reference TRBV2 and TRBJ2-3, is EPEVTQTPSHQVTQMGQEVILRCVPISNHLYFYWYRQILGQKVEFLVSFYNNEISEKSEIFDDQFSVERPDGSNFTLKIRSTKLEDSAMYFCASRGTSGTDTQYFGPGTRLTVL.

This clonotype was counted many times. J is TRBJ1-1 and V is TRBV27; a possible D gene is TRBD1 (6 bases). The CDR3 sequence is 15 residues long. The V end was cut by 2 bases, the J end by 2 bases, with 12 bases between. Germline V gene data show CDR1 as MNHEY and CDR2 as SMNVEV (reference sequence). The CDR3 here is CASSLRVQGNTEAFF. The CDR3 DNA reads as TGTGCCAGCAGTTTACGGGTACAGGGTAACACTGAAGCTTTCTTT.

This clonotype occurred a few times. The V gene is TRBV29-1, the J gene TRBJ2-2, with D unresolved. From germline, CDR1 is SQVTM and CDR2 ANQGSEA. The CDR3 has 13 amino acids. The V gene lost 5 bases and the J gene lost 0 bases, with 7 bases spanning the gap. The CDR3 DNA sequence: TGCAGCGTTTTATGGACGAACACCGGGGAGCTGTTTTTT. This codes for CSVLWTNTGELFF.

The chain employs TRBV6-2 or TRBV6-3 and TRBJ2-1, with 9 bases aligning to TRBD2. The CDR3 has 14 amino acids. J lost 15 bases, V lost 7 bases, and 16 bases had no gene match. Germline CDR1 and CDR2: MNHEY and SVGEGT. CDR3 sequence reads: CASTRSDTSGPMFF. The CDR3 coding sequence is TGTGCCAGCACCCGGAGCGATACTAGCGGGCCGATGTTCTTC.

The sample holds a few counts of this clonotype. The rearrangement uses TRBV20-1 and TRBJ1-5; perhaps TRBD1 as D (6 bases). Trimming left V 3 bases short and J 7 bases short, with 16 bases between. This CDR3 comprises 14 residues. CDR1 is DFQATT, CDR2 SNEGSKA, per germline (reference sequence). The CDR3 region is CSASQTGWGQPQHF. In nucleotides, the CDR3 is TGCAGTGCTAGTCAGACAGGTTGGGGGCAGCCCCAGCATTTT.

This clonotype appeared many times. This chain joins TRBV27 and TRBJ2-2, with a tentative D call TRBD2 (7 bases). The CDR3 totals 14 residues. In germline, CDR1 is MNHEY, CDR2 SMNVEV (reference sequence). With 10 bases removed from V and 3 bases from J, the gap between germline ends came to 15 bases. In DNA, the CDR3 is TGTGCCACCAAGGGGGGGCTGCACACCGGGGAGCTGTTTTTT. Its translation: CATKGGLHTGELFF.

This clonotype was counted many times. The rearrangement uses TRBV6-1 and TRBJ1-1, with D hard to call. Per germline, CDR1 MNHNS and CDR2 SASEGT. The CDR3 has 15 amino acids. Trimming removed 5 bases at V and 5 bases at J, with 18 bases between. This CDR3 reads CASSREPGSGTEAFF. The DNA for the CDR3 is TGTGCCAGCAGTCGCGAACCCGGGAGTGGGACTGAAGCTTTCTTT.

Remarks on this clonotype: Mismatch with germline at one junction end may stem from a read error. The chain recombines TRBV7-7 with TRBJ2-7; TRBD2 matches 7 bases. This CDR3 has 13 amino acids. From germline, CDR1 is SSHAT and CDR2 FNYEAQ (reference sequence). CDR3 sequence reads: CASSLGPGEGQYF. Here the CDR3 DNA reads TGTGCTAGCAGCTTGGGTCCGGGGGAGGGGCAGTACTTC.

The genes are TRBV7-9 and TRBJ2-3; D might be TRBD2 (5 bases). The V gene's germline CDR1 is SEHNR and CDR2 FQNEAQ (reference sequence). V was shortened by 3 bases and J by 2 bases, with 21 bases between the two germline ends. The CDR3 covers 18 residues. The CDR3 nucleotides read TGTGCCAGCAGCTTGGTATTAGGCGGGTCCGGAGTCACAGATACGCAGTATTTT. Translated: CASSLVLGGSGVTDTQYF.

Details on this clonotype: One base away lies a much larger clone, so this may be a sequencing read error. The rearrangement uses TRBV13 and TRBJ1-5; no definite D call. The CDR3 is 14 residues long. V lost 5 bases and J lost 11, with 19 bases in between. Per the germline V gene, CDR1 is PRHDT and CDR2 is FYEKMQ (reference sequence). The CDR3 DNA is TGTGCCAGCAGCAGAGAGAGTATGTCACCAGCCCAGCATTTT. Its protein product is CASSRESMSPAQHF.

The chain couples TRBV7-9 to TRBJ2-5; 10 bases are shared with TRBD2. This CDR3 has 15 amino acids. Trimming at V came to 7 bases and at J to 3 bases, leaving 8 bases not matched to a gene. The germline V gene has CDR1 SEHNR and CDR2 FQNEAQ (reference sequence). CDR3 nucleotides: TGTGCCAGCACTAGCGGGAGCTCTTCCGAAGAGACCCAGTACTTC. It codes for CASTSGSSSEETQYF.

As to this clonotype: A much larger clone differs by one base, so this may be a read error. The V gene is TRBV7-2, the J gene TRBJ2-7; D uncertain. V lost 3 bases and J lost 0, with 12 bases in between. CDR1 and CDR2 from the germline V gene are SGHTA and FQGNSA. The CDR3 covers 15 residues. The CDR3: CTSSLSYISSYEQYF. The DNA of the CDR3 is TGTACCAGCAGCTTGAGCTATATAAGCTCCTACGAGCAGTACTTC. The variable domain in full, with the rest retrieved from reference TRBV7-2 and TRBJ2-7, is GAGVSQSPSNKVTEKGKDVELRCDPISGHTALYWYRQSLGQGLEFLIYFQGNSAPDKSGLPSDRFSAERTGGSVSTLTIQRTQQEDSAVYLCTSSLSYISSYEQYFGPGTRLTVT.

This clonotype has ten or more counts. The gene calls are TRBV28 and TRBJ2-7; the D gene could be TRBD1 or TRBD2 (5 bases each). Between the trimmed V and J ends, which lost 2 bases and 5 bases, there was a span of 13 bases. CDR1 is MDHEN, CDR2 SYDVKM, per germline. CDR3 length: 14 amino acids. CDR3 protein: CASSLVSGSHEQYF. CDR3 DNA: TGTGCCAGCAGTTTAGTGTCAGGGAGCCACGAGCAGTACTTC. Based on the CDR3 plus reference TRBV28 and TRBJ2-7, the full variable domain is DVKVTQSSRYLVKRTGEKVFLECVQDMDHENMFWYRQDPGLGLRLIYFSYDVKMKEKGDIPEGYSVSREKKERFSLILESASTNQTSMYLCASSLVSGSHEQYFGPGTRLTVT.

This clonotype came up many times. This chain uses TRBV6-2 or TRBV6-3 with TRBJ2-5; a possible D gene is TRBD2 (6 bases). Trimming cost V 0 bases and J 4 bases, with 9 bases left between them. Germline V gene lookup returns CDR1 MNHEY and CDR2 SVGEGT. The CDR3 spans 14 residues. CDR3 in amino acids: CASSYSEGGETQYF. The CDR3 DNA reads as TGTGCCAGCAGTTACTCGGAGGGCGGAGAGACCCAGTACTTC.